This entry lists 4 T cell receptor beta chains sequenced from one sample in a study of blood T cells in healthy people across ages. The authors ran a second PCR of about 6 to 11 cycles using a sample-barcoded 5' primer and a J-beta primer mix. TCRdb itself ran the 5' RACE reads through MiXCR, one entry per CDR3 protein. Found here are 550,000 to 700,000 distinct CDR3 sequences, approximately 25% of them singletons; the top ten hold under 20%. Sequencing was carried out using blood. All receptors derive from a woman in her seventies in good health.

This chain joins TRBV7-2 and TRBJ2-5; D possibly corresponds to TRBD2 (6 bases). Trimming stripped 5 bases from V and 11 bases from J, with 21 bases between. This CDR3 comprises 14 residues. Per germline, CDR1 SGHTA and CDR2 FQGNSA. The CDR3 region has the DNA TGTGCCAGCAGCCCCGGGGGTTCCTCTGGGGGGCAGTACTTC. This codes for CASSPGGSSGGQYF.

The genes are TRBV6-1 and TRBJ1-2; D is undetermined. The V end lost 3 bases, the J end lost 3 bases, and 8 bases lay between the germline ends. The germline gives CDR1 MNHNS, CDR2 SASEGT. This CDR3 is built from 13 residues. The CDR3 region has the DNA TGTGCCAGCAGTGATGGCGGGGACTATGGCTACACCTTC. It yields the protein CASSDGGDYGYTF.

This clonotype was detected only a few times. This chain links TRBV5-1 with TRBJ2-7; a weak D match, TRBD1 (7 bases). V was trimmed by 1 base and J by 7 bases, leaving 18 bases between them. The CDR3 is 15 amino acids. Per germline, CDR1 SGHRS and CDR2 YFSETQ. CDR3 nucleotides: TGCGCCAGCAGCTTGCAGGGGGGCTCGGGTAAGGAGCAGTACTTC. Translating it yields CASSLQGGSGKEQYF.

The rearrangement links TRBV7-9 to TRBJ1-5; the D gene is possibly TRBD1 (6 bases). The CDR3 consists of 13 residues. The germline gives CDR1 SEHNR, CDR2 FQNEAQ (reference sequence). The V gene lost 6 bases and the J gene lost 6 bases, with 12 bases spanning the gap. The CDR3 region has the DNA TGTGCCAGCAGAGGGGGACTCTCTCAGCCCCAGCATTTT. Its translation is CASRGGLSQPQHF.